The 8 T cell receptor beta chains given below trace back to one sample, sequenced in a study of blood T cells in healthy people across ages. A sample-barcoded 5' primer and a J-beta primer mix were used in a second PCR of roughly 6 to 12 cycles. TCRdb reanalysed the 5' RACE reads using MiXCR and keeps one entry per CDR3 protein. Found here are around 1.5 million distinct CDR3 sequences, approximately 38% of them singletons; the top ten hold roughly 8.2%. The material sequenced was blood. Receptor source: a young woman in good health.

About this clonotype itself: A much larger clone differs by one base, so this may be a read error. This chain links TRBV29-1 with TRBJ2-7, with 7 bases aligning to TRBD1. V was clipped by 6 bases and J by 0 bases; unmatched bases: 5. The CDR3 is made up of 13 amino acids. The germline CDR1 and CDR2 sequences are SQVTM and ANQGSEA. The CDR3 DNA sequence: TGCAGCGTGGACAGGCAGAGCTCCTACGAGCAGTACTTC. Its translation: CSVDRQSSYEQYF.

This clonotype was detected a few times. The rearrangement uses TRBV7-8 and TRBJ2-1, with 10 bases matching TRBD2. Per germline, CDR1 SGHVS and CDR2 FQNEAQ. CDR3 length: 15 residues. J lost 8 bases, V lost 5 bases, and 9 bases had no gene match. The CDR3 region is CASSDLSGRVDEQFF. The CDR3 DNA follows: TGTGCCAGCAGCGACCTCAGCGGGAGGGTCGATGAGCAGTTCTTC.

The chain combines TRBV6-1 with TRBJ2-7, with D perhaps given as TRBD1 or TRBD2 (7 bases each). The CDR3 runs to 16 residues. V shed 3 bases and J shed 0 bases, with 15 bases lying between them. Germline assignment: CDR1 MNHNS and CDR2 SASEGT. For the CDR3, the DNA is TGTGCCAGCAGTGATCCAGGGGGGGGGCCCTCCTACGAGCAGTACTTC. Protein: CASSDPGGGPSYEQYF.

This rearrangement joins TRBV5-1 to TRBJ2-7, with D unclear. Germline-derived CDR1 and CDR2 are SGHRS and YFSETQ. This CDR3 is 15 amino acids long. V was trimmed by 5 bases and J by 0 bases, leaving 15 bases between them. CDR3: CASRSSGQASYEQYF. CDR3 DNA: TGCGCCAGCAGGAGTTCCGGCCAAGCCTCCTACGAGCAGTACTTC.

The CDR3 reads CSASDRVGYEQYF. Here the CDR3 DNA reads TGCAGTGCCAGCGACAGGGTGGGCTACGAGCAGTACTTC. The gene calls are TRBV20-1 and TRBJ2-7, with 7 nucleotides matching TRBD1. Trimming took 6 bases from V and 3 from J; bases not matched to a gene: 8. Germline V gene sequence: CDR1 DFQATT, CDR2 SNEGSKA (reference sequence). This CDR3 has 13 amino acids.

The rearrangement uses TRBV12-3 or TRBV12-4 and TRBJ2-3; 9 bases agree with TRBD2. CDR3 length: 14 amino acids. V shed 6 bases and J 6 bases; nucleotides not matched to a gene: 7. In DNA form, the CDR3 reads TGTGCCAGCAGCATTAGCGGGAGTAAGGATACGCAGTATTTT. Amino acids: CASSISGSKDTQYF.

This clonotype was picked up a small number of times. The genes are TRBV3-1 and TRBJ2-1; possibly TRBD1 for D (5 bases). From germline, CDR1 is LGHDT and CDR2 YNNKEL (reference sequence). V dropped 4 bases and J dropped 4 bases, with 17 bases sitting between them. CDR3 length: 16 amino acids. The CDR3 nucleotides are TGTGCCAGCAGCCGATGGGATGGGGCAGCATACAATGAGCAGTTCTTC. It is translated as CASSRWDGAAYNEQFF.

As for this clonotype: The junction departs from the called germline gene at one end, perhaps through a read error. The J gene is TRBJ1-2, the V gene TRBV20-1, with 10 bases aligning to TRBD1. Germline CDR1 is DFQATT and CDR2 is SNEGSKA (reference sequence). The CDR3 spans 14 residues. CDR3 bases: TGCAGTGCTGGAGAGACAGGGGGCAGATATGGCTACACCTTC. It specifies CSAGETGGRYGYTF.